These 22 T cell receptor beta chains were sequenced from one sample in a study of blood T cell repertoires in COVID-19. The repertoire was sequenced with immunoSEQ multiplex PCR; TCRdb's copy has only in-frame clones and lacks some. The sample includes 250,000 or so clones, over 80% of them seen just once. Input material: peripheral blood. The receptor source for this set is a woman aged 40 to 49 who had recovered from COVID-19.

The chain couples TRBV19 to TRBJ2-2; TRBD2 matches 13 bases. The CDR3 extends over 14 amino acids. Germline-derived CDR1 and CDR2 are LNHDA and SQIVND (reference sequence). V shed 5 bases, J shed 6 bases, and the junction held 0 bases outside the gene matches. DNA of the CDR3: TGTGCCAGTAGTGGACTAGCGGGGGCCGGGGAGCTGTTTTTT. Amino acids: CASSGLAGAGELFF.

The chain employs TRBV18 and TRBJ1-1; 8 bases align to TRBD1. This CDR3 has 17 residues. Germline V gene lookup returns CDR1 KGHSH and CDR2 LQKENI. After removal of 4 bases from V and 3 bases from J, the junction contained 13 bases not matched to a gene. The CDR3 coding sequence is TGTGCCAGCTCACATTTTGCCGGGACAGGTTTTGACACTGAAGCTTTCTTT. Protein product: CASSHFAGTGFDTEAFF.

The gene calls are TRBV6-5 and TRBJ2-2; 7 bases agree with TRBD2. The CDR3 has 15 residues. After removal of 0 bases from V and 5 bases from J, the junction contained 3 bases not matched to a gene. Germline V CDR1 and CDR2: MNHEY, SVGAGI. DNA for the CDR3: TGTGCCAGCAGTTACTCCCCGGGGGGAACCGGGGAGCTGTTTTTT. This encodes CASSYSPGGTGELFF.

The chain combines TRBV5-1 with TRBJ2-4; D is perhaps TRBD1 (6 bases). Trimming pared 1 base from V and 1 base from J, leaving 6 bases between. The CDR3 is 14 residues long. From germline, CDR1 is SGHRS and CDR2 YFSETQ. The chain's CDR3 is CASSLRGAKNIQYF. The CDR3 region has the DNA TGCGCCAGCAGCTTGAGGGGGGCCAAAAACATTCAGTACTTC. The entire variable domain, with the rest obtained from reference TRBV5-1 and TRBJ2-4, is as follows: KAGVTQTPRYLIKTRGQQVTLSCSPISGHRSVSWYQQTPGQGLQFLFEYFSETQRNKGNFPGRFSGRQFSNSRSEMNVSTLELGDSALYLCASSLRGAKNIQYFGAGTRLSVL.

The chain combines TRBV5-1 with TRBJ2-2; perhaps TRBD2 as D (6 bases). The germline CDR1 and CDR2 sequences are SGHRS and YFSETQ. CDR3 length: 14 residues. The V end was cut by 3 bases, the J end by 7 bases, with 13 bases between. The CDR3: CASSSGEQGGELFF. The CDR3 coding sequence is TGCGCCAGCAGCTCGGGGGAGCAGGGCGGGGAGCTGTTTTTT.

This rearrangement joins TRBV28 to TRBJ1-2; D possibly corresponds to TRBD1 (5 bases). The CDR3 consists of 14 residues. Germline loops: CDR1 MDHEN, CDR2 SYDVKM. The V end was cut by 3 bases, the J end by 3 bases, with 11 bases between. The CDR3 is CASSFPGEDYGYTF. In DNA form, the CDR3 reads TGTGCCAGCAGTTTTCCGGGGGAGGACTATGGCTACACCTTC.

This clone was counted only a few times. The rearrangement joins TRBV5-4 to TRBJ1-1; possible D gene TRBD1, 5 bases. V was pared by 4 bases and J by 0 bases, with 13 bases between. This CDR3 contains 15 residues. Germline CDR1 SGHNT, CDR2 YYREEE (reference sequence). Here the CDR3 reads CASSLGGEMNTEAFF. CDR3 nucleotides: TGTGCCAGCAGCCTTGGGGGGGAGATGAACACTGAAGCTTTCTTT.

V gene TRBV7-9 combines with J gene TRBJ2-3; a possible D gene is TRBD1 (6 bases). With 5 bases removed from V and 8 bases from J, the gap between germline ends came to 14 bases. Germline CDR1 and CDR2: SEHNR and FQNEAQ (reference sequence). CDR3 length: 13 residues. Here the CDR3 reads CASSDLRDITQYF. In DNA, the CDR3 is TGTGCCAGCAGCGACCTCCGGGACATTACGCAGTATTTT.

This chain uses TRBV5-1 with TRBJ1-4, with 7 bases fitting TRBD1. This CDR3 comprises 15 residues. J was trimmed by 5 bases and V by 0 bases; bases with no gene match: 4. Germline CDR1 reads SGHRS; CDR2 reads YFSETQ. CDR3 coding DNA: TGCGCCAGCAGCTTGGCCGTACAGGGGAATGAAAAACTGTTTTTT. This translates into CASSLAVQGNEKLFF.

The chain's CDR3 is CASSFRDTWGYTF. For the CDR3, the DNA is TGTGCCAGCAGCTTCAGGGATACATGGGGCTACACCTTC. V gene TRBV5-4 combines with J gene TRBJ1-2, with TRBD1 as a possible D gene (5 bases). The CDR3 has 13 amino acids. Germline CDR1 SGHNT, CDR2 YYREEE (reference sequence). Trimming took off 2 bases at V and 8 bases at J, with 13 bases between the two ends.

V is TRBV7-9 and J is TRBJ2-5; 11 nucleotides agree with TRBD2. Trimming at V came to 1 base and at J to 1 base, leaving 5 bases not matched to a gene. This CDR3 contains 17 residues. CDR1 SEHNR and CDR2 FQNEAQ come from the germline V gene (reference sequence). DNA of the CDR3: TGTGCCAGCAGCTTAGGACGGCTAGCGGGGGGCCAAGAGACCCAGTACTTC. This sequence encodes CASSLGRLAGGQETQYF. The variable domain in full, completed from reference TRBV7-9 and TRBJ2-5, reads DTGVSQNPRHKITKRGQNVTFRCDPISEHNRLYWYRQTLGQGPEFLTYFQNEAQLEKSRLLSDRFSAERPKGSFSTLEIQRTEQGDSAMYLCASSLGRLAGGQETQYFGPGTRLLVL.

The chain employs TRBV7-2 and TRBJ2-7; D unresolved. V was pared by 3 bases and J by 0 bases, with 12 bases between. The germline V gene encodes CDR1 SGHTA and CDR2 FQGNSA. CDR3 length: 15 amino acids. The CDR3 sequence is CASSLAGEISYEQYF. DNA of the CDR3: TGTGCCAGCAGCTTGGCAGGTGAAATCTCCTACGAGCAGTACTTC.

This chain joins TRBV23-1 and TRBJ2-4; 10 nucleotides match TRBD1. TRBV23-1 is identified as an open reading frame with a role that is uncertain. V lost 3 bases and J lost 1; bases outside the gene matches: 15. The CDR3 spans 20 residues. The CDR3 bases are TGCGCCAGCAGTCACCTGGTCCCGGGACAGGGGAACATTGCCAAAAACATTCAGTACTTC. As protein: CASSHLVPGQGNIAKNIQYF.

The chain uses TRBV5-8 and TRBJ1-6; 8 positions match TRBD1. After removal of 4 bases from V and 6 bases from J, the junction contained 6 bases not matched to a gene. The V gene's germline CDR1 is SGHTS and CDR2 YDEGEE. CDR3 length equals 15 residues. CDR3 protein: CASSTDRVVNSPLHF. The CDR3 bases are TGTGCCAGCAGCACGGACAGGGTAGTTAATTCACCCCTCCACTTT.

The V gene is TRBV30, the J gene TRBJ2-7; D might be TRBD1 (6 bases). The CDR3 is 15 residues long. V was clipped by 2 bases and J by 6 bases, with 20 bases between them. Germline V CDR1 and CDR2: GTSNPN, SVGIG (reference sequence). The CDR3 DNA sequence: TGTGCCTGGAGTAACTTGGGACAACGCGCCGCCGAGCAGTACTTC. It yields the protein CAWSNLGQRAAEQYF.

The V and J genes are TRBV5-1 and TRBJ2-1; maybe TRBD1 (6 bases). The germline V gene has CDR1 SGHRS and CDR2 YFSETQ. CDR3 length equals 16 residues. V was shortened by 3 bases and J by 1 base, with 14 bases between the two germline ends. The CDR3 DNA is TGCGCCAGCAGCTCCCCCGGGACAACTTCCTACAATGAGCAGTTCTTC. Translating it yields CASSSPGTTSYNEQFF. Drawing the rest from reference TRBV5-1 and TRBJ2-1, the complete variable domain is KAGVTQTPRYLIKTRGQQVTLSCSPISGHRSVSWYQQTPGQGLQFLFEYFSETQRNKGNFPGRFSGRQFSNSRSEMNVSTLELGDSALYLCASSSPGTTSYNEQFFGPGTRLTVL.

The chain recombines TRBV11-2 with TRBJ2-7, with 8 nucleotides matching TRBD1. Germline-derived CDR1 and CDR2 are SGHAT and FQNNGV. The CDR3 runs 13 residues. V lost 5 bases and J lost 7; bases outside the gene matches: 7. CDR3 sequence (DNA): TGTGCCAGCAGCCGGGACAGGAGCGCTGAGCAGTACTTC. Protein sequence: CASSRDRSAEQYF.

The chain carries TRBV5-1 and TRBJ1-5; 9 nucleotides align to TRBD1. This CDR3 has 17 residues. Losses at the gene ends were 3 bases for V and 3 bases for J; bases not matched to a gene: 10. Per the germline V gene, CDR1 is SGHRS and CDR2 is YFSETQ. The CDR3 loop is CASSSSPGQGINQPQHF. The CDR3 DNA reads TGCGCCAGCAGCTCCTCTCCGGGACAGGGAATCAATCAGCCCCAGCATTTT.

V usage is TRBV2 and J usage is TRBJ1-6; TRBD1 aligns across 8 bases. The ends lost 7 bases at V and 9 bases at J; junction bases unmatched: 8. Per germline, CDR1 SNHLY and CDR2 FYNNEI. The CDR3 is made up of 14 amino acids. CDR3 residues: CASTPGQAISPLHF. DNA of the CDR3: TGTGCCAGCACGCCGGGACAGGCGATTTCACCCCTCCACTTT.

CDR3 loop: CASSDHAGLSGNTIYF. Written as DNA, the CDR3 is TGTGCCAGCAGTGACCATGCAGGGCTCTCTGGAAACACCATATATTTT. The gene calls are TRBV6-1 and TRBJ1-3; TRBD1 is a possible D gene (5 bases). Trimming took off 3 bases at V and 0 bases at J, with 12 bases between the two ends. Per germline, CDR1 MNHNS and CDR2 SASEGT. The CDR3 spans 16 residues.

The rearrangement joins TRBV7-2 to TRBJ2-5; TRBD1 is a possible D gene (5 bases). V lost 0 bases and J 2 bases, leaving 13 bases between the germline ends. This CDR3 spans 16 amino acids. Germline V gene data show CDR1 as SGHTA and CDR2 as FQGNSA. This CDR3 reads CASSLATRQRQETQYF. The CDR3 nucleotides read TGTGCCAGCAGCTTAGCGACGCGACAGCGACAAGAGACCCAGTACTTC.

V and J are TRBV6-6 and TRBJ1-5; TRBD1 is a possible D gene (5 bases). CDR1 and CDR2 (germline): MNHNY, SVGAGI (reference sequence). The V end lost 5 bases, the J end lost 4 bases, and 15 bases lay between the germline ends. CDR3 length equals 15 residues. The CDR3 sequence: CASSNQGSANQPQHF. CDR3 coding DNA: TGTGCCAGCAGTAATCAGGGTTCCGCTAATCAGCCCCAGCATTTT.